The clone carrying this T cell receptor (beta chain) came up a few times. The antigen remains unidentified. The V gene's germline CDR1 is MNHEY and CDR2 SVGEGT. The germline V and J ends were trimmed by 6 bases and 7 bases, with 16 bases remaining between them. The CDR3 has 14 residues. UMIs and a universal primer site were added when TCR cDNA was made by 5'RACE template switching. TCRdb analysed the 5' RACE reads with MiXCR anew, one entry per CDR3 protein. The sample has approximately 120,000 distinct CDR3 sequences, around 15% seen once. This sample is drawn from a study of T cells after yellow fever vaccination. Findings of the study overall: Clonotype sharing between CD4 and CD8 compartments was small. Among primary-vaccination clones, most reappeared after the booster, at approximately 96% for CD4 and 88% for CD8.

The sequencing used CD8+ T cells sorted from PBMCs, collected 5 days after the yellow fever booster vaccination. The receptor comes from a man aged 18 to 29 who received the YFV17D yellow fever vaccine. V usage is TRBV6-2 or TRBV6-3 and J usage is TRBJ2-1; D assignment may be TRBD1 or TRBD2 (5 bases each). The CDR3, as DNA: TGTGCCAGCAGACAGGACGGCCGAGGGAATGAGCAGTTCTTC. Its translation: CASRQDGRGNEQFF.